This T cell receptor (beta chain) was obtained from a study of cytotoxic CD8 clonotypes in ibrutinib-treated CLL (dated by TCRdb to the early 2020s). About the study as a whole: The cohort had ten to twelve relapsed/refractory and approximately 15 treatment-naive patients; roughly 18 were IGHV unmutated. Cryopreserved peripheral blood mononuclear cells were collected before treatment, at response, and at either disease progression or sustained remission. Every remission and progressive disease sample was obtained while ibrutinib was still being received by the patients. Partial responses were observed in roughly 25 patients and complete responses in 2; after a median follow-up of around 68 months, remission was maintained in 15 or so patients and progression was observed in approximately 12. Longitudinal samples were available for about 30% of the 86 trial participants. An average of around 250,000 productive templates and roughly 94,000 productive rearrangements was obtained per sample. Samples at response were collected after a median of around twelve months of treatment, with a range of roughly 6 to 40 months.

On the study overall, not on this receptor specifically: Public clonotypes were rare and either contracted or stayed stable during treatment, and the rise in clonality at ibrutinib response reflected the expansion of private clonotypes. Lymph node repertoires were not examined, and the timing of sampling was not matched between patients in sustained remission and those whose disease progressed. At ibrutinib response clonality went up, during sustained remission it held steady, and at progression it dropped back toward baseline. Baseline clonality exceeded that of age-matched healthy donors and correlated strongly with circulating CD8+ T-cell counts.

Per the publication, the time point label means: around 25 months on ibrutinib. For TCR beta library preparation, around 2.1 micrograms of genomic DNA were extracted from the cryopreserved PBMCs. High-throughput TCR beta sequencing was performed on longitudinal blood samples from CLL patients receiving ibrutinib monotherapy. The patients took part in an open-label, single-center phase 2 trial of ibrutinib monotherapy. Spanning cysteine to phenylalanine, the CDR3 consists of 14 amino acids. Just the 42-base CDR3 DNA is kept, in frame starting at base 1. The germline V gene encodes CDR1 LGHNA and CDR2 YSLEER. Trimming costs V 8 bases and J 3 bases, and their ends lie 13 bases apart. Each clonotype received, on average, around 10x coverage in deep resolution sequencing performed on a MiSeq, where the target depth lay between 1 in 1 million and 1 in 200,000 T cells. The immunoSEQ hsTCRB Kit was used to generate TCR beta libraries. The published analysis was carried out like this. The data were analyzed with ImmunoSEQ Analyzer and ImmunoSEQ Data Assistant, and V, D and J gene assignments followed IMGT definitions. Clonality, with values ranging from 0 to 1, was calculated as one minus the normalized Shannon entropy of productive rearrangement frequencies. Only overrepresented clonotypes making up at least 0.05% of the repertoire of each patient were included in the public clonotype analysis. Repertoires from some twelve age-matched healthy donors in immuneACCESS were used as clonality controls. Drawn from immuneACCESS, this table holds only the in-frame rearrangements with V and J called that TCRdb kept. Clones are partly lost; checked studies trace under half to an unresolved V gene and leave the rest unexplained. V and J calls and clone size are those listed in that table; D and trimming were worked out from the DNA. A total of 100,000 to 150,000 clones appear in this sample, 70% to 90% of them only once. The ten biggest clones cover roughly 2% of the sample.

Regarding this clone: The target of this receptor is not known. There are no base qualities to consult, and no much larger clone falls within one base.

The TCR sequence derives from a human donor with chronic lymphocytic leukemia. The rearranged chain carries TRBV4-3 and TRBJ1-4; TRBD1 is perhaps the D gene, given 6 matching bases. The sequencing here drew on PBMCs, taken after 24 months of ibrutinib treatment. The DNA sequence reads TGCGCCAGCGCCCAGGGGTCGGCTAATGAAAAACTGTTTTTT. Translated, this is CASAQGSANEKLFF.